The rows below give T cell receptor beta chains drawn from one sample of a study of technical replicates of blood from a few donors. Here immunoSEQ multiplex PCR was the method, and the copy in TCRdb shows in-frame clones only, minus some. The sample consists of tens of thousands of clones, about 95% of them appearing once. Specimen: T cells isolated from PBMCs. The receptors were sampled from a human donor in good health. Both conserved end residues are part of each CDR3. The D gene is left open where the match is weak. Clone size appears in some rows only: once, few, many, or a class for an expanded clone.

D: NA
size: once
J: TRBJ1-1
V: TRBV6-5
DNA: TGTGCCAGCAGTTACTCGGCAGGTCGCGCTGAAGCTTTCTTT
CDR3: CASSYSAGRAEAFF

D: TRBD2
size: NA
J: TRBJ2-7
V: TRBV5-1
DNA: TGCGCCAGCAGCTTTCCCGGGAGGGTCTACGAGCAGTACTTC
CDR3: CASSFPGRVYEQYF

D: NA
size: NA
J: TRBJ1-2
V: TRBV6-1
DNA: TGTGCCAGCACCCCTCTCGGGAGCTCTTATGGCTACACCTTC
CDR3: CASTPLGSSYGYTF

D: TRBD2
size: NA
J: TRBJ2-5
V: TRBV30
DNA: TGTGCCTGGACTAGCGGGGCTTCGGGGACCCAGTACTTC
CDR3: CAWTSGASGTQYF

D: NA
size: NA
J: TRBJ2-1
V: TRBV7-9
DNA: TGTGCCAGCAGCTCGACAGTTTACAATGAGCAGTTCTTC
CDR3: CASSSTVYNEQFF

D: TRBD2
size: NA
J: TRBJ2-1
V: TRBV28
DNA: TGTGCCAGCAGTTTACGAGGAACTAGCGGGAGATATGAGCAGTTCTTC
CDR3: CASSLRGTSGRYEQFF

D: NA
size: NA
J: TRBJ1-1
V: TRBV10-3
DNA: TGTGCCATCAGTGTTGACAGTCAGAACACTGAAGCTTTCTTT
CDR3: CAISVDSQNTEAFF

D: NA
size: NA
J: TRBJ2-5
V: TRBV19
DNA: TGTGCCAGTAGTATAGGTCGACTCGCCCCACAAGAGACCCAGTACTTC
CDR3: CASSIGRLAPQETQYF

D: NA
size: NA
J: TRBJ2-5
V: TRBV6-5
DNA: TGTGCCAGCAGTTACCAGGGCTCCGGGGAGACCCAGTACTTC
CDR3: CASSYQGSGETQYF

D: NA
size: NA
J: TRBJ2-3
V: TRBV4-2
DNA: TGTGCCAGCAGCCAAGATCAAGTCGGTACGCAGTATTTT
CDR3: CASSQDQVGTQYF

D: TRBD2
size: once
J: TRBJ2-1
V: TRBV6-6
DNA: TGTGCCAGCAGCCCCCGGGAGGGCTACTACAATGAGCAGTTCTTC
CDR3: CASSPREGYYNEQFF

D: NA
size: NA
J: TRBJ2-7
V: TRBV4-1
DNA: TGCGCCAGCAGCCAAGGCTCGGTTTCCTACGAGCAGTACTTC
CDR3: CASSQGSVSYEQYF

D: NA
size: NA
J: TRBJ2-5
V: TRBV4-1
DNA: TGCGCCAGCAGCCAAGATCGAGGTGTCCGGGATAAGACCCAGTACTTC
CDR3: CASSQDRGVRDKTQYF

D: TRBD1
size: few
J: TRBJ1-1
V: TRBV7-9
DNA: TGTGCCAGCAGCTTAGGACAGGGAGGCCCCACTGAAGCTTTCTTT
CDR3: CASSLGQGGPTEAFF

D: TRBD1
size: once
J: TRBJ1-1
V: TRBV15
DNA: TGTGCCACCAGCGGGAGAACAGGGGTGGGCACTGAAGCTTTCTTT
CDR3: CATSGRTGVGTEAFF

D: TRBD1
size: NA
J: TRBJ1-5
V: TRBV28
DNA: TGTGCCAGCAGTTTATTGGTTTTGGACAGGAATCAGCCCCAGCATTTT
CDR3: CASSLLVLDRNQPQHF

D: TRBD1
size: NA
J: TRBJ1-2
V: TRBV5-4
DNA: TGTGCCAGCAGCTCGACAGGGGGCTATGGCTACACCTTC
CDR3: CASSSTGGYGYTF

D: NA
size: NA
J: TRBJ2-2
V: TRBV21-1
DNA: TGTGCCAGCAGCACTAGCGGAAACACCGGGGAGCTGTTTTTT
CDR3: CASSTSGNTGELFF

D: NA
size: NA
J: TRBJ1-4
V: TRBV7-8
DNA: TGTGCCAGCAGCTTATTCGGACAGAGAGGTGAAAAACTGTTTTTT
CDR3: CASSLFGQRGEKLFF

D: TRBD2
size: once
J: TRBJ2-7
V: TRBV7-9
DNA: TGTGCCAGCGGTATCGTCCTAGCGGGAGAGTTGTGCGAGCAGTACTTC
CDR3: CASGIVLAGELCEQYF

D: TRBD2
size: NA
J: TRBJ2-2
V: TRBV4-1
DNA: TGCGCCAGCAGCCCGCCAGCGGGAGCCGGGGAGCTGTTTTTT
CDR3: CASSPPAGAGELFF

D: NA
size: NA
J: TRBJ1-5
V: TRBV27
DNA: TGTGCCAGCAGTTTTAGAGTTAGCAATCAGCCCCAGCATTTT
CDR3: CASSFRVSNQPQHF

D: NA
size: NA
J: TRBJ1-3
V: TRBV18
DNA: TGTGCCAGCTCACCACAATCAGGGCTTAATGCCTACTCTGGAAACACCATATATTTT
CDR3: CASSPQSGLNAYSGNTIYF

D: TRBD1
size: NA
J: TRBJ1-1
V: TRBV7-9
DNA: TGTGCCAGCAGCCTATCAACAGGGGGCTTCACTGAAGCTTTCTTT
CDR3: CASSLSTGGFTEAFF

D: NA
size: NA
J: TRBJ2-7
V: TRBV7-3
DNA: TGTGCCAGCAGCATGTACGGCGGATACTACGAGCAGTACTTC
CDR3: CASSMYGGYYEQYF

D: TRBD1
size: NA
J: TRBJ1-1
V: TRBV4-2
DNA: TGTGCCAGCAGCCAAATCCTGGGACAGGGGATAGGCACTGAAGCTTTCTTT
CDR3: CASSQILGQGIGTEAFF

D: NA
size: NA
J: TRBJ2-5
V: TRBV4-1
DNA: TGCGCCAGCAGCCAAGTCTCTCTCGGGGAGACCCAGTACTTC
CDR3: CASSQVSLGETQYF

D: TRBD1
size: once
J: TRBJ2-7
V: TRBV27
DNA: TGTGGGGTCTCGTGGGGACAGGGGTACGAGCAGTACTTC
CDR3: CGVSWGQGYEQYF

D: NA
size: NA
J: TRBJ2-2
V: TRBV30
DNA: TGTGCCTGGAGTGTTTTCAAAAGGGCCTCGGGACAGAACACCGGGGAGCTGTTTTTT
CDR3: CAWSVFKRASGQNTGELFF

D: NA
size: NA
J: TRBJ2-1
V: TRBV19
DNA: TGTGCCAGTACCCCAGGGTTGAATGTAAATGAGCAGTTCTTC
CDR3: CASTPGLNVNEQFF

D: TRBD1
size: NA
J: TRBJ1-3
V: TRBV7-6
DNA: TGTGCCAGCAGCCCACGGACAGGGCAAAGCTCTGGAAACACCATATATTTT
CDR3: CASSPRTGQSSGNTIYF

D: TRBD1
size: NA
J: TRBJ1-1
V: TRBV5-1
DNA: TGCGCCAGCAGCTCCGGGACAGTGCCAGGCACTGAAGCTTTCTTT
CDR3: CASSSGTVPGTEAFF

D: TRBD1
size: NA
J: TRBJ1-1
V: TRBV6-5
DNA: TGTGCCAGCAGTCGACAGGGGGTGACTGAAGCTTTCTTT
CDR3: CASSRQGVTEAFF

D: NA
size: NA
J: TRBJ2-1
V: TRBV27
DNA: TGTGCCAGCAGTCCCATGCCCGGGATCAATTACAATGAGCAGTTCTTC
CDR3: CASSPMPGINYNEQFF

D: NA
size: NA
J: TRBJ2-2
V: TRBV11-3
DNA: TGTGCCAGCAGCTTAGTAGGACGCAGGGCTACCGGGGAGCTGTTTTTT
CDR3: CASSLVGRRATGELFF

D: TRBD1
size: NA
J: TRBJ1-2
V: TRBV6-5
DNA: TGTGCCAGCTCCCGGACAGGGGGCGGCTACACCTTC
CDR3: CASSRTGGGYTF

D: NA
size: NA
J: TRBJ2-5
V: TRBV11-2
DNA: TGTGCCAGCAGCTCCCGAAGGGGGGGGAAGACCCAGTACTTC
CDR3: CASSSRRGGKTQYF

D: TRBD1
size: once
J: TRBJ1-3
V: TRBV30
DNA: TGTGCCTGGAGTGCAGGGGGCCTCGGCTCTGGAAACACCATATATTTT
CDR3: CAWSAGGLGSGNTIYF

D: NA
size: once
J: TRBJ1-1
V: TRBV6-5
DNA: TGTGCCAGCAGTTACGGATTCGGGGAACCTGAAGCTTTCTTT
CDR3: CASSYGFGEPEAFF

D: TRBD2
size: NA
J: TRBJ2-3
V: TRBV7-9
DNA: TGTGCCAGCAGCTTAGCGAGAGGAGCGGGGGGTGTTACAGATACGCAGTATTTT
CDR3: CASSLARGAGGVTDTQYF

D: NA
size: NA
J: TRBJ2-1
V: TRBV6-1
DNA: TGTGCCAGCAGTGAATTTGGGGTCGGGGGTCGGAATGAGCAGTTCTTC
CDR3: CASSEFGVGGRNEQFF

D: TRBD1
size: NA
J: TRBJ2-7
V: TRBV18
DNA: TGTGCCAGCTCAGCACTCCCCGGGACAGCGGTATCCTACGAGCAGTACTTC
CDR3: CASSALPGTAVSYEQYF

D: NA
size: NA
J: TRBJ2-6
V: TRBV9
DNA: TGTGCCAGCAGCGACGCCTCCAGACAGGCACGGGCCAACGTCCTGACTTTC
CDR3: CASSDASRQARANVLTF

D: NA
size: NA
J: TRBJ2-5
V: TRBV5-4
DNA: TGTGCCAGCAGCCCGACCCCTAGGGAGACCCAGTACTTC
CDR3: CASSPTPRETQYF

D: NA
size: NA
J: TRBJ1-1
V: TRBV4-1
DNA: TGCGCCAGCAGCCGCCTTTGGGTTGGGGCGAACACTGAAGCTTTCTTT
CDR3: CASSRLWVGANTEAFF

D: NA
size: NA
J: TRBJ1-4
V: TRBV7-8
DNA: TGTGCCAGCAGCTTAGTCCGGGGGTTCCCAACTAATGAAAAACTGTTTTTT
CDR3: CASSLVRGFPTNEKLFF

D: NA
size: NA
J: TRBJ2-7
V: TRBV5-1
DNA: TGCGCCAGCAGCTTGGATGGGCAGGGGAGTTACGAGCAGTACTTC
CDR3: CASSLDGQGSYEQYF

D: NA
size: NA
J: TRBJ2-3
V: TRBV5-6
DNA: TGTGCCAGCAGTTCGAGCGGTAGCACAGATACGCAGTATTTT
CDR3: CASSSSGSTDTQYF

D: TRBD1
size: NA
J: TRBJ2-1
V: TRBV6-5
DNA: TGTGCCAGCAGGACGGGACAGGAGCAGTTCTTC
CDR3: CASRTGQEQFF

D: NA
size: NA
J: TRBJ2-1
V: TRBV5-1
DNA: TGCGCCAGCAGCCCAACTAGCCCATCCTACAATGAGCAGTTCTTC
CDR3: CASSPTSPSYNEQFF

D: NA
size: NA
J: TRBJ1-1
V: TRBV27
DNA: TGTGCCAGCAGTTTAAGTAGGAACACTGAAGCTTTCTTT
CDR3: CASSLSRNTEAFF

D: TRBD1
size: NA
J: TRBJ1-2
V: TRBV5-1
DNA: TGCGCCAGCAGCCTGGACAGGGGGACTTATGGCTACACCTTC
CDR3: CASSLDRGTYGYTF

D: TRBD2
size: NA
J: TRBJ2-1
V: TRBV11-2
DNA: TGTGCCAGCAGCCGAGGGACTAGCGGGGGGAATGAGCAGTTCTTC
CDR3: CASSRGTSGGNEQFF

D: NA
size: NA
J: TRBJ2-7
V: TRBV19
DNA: TGTGCCAGTAGTATAAAGGGGGTCTACGAGCAGTACTTC
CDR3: CASSIKGVYEQYF

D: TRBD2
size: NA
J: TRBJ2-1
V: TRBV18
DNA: TGTGCCAGCTCACCAGGCGGGAGTAGAGGCAATGAGCAGTTCTTC
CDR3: CASSPGGSRGNEQFF

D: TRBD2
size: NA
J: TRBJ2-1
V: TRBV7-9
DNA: TGTGCCAGCAGCTTTGGACTAGCGGATGAGCAGTTCTTC
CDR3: CASSFGLADEQFF

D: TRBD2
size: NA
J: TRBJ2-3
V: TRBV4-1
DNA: TGCGCCAGCCGGACTAGCGAAGGGACGCAGTATTTT
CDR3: CASRTSEGTQYF

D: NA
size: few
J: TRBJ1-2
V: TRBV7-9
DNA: TGTGCCAGCAGCTTAGCGGGTGGAGGCTTCGATGGCTACACCTTC
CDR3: CASSLAGGGFDGYTF

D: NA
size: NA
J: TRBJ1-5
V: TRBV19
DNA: TGTGCCAGTAGTCTCCGGGGAGATCAGCCCCAGCATTTT
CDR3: CASSLRGDQPQHF